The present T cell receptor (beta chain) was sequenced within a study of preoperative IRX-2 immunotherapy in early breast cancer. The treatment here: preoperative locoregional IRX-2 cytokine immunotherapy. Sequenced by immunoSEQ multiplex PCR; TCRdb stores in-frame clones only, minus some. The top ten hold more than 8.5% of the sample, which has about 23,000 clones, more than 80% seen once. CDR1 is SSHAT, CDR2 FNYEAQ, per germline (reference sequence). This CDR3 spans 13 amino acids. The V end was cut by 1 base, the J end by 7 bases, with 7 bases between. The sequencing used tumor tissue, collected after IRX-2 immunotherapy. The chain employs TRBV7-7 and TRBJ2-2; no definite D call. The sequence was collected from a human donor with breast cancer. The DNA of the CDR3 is TGTGCCAGCAGCTTAGACGGTCTCGGGGAGCTGTTTTTT. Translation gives CASSLDGLGELFF.